This T cell receptor (beta chain) was sequenced during a study of T cell responses to AZD1222 COVID-19 vaccine. Study-wide points: AZD1222 recipients seropositive at baseline numbered only 6 or 7. The study sampled repertoires only after the peak T cell response.

In germline, CDR1 is LNHDA, CDR2 SQIVND (reference sequence). Deletions cut 4 bases from V and 4 bases from J, with 10 bases between. CDR3 length: 13 amino acids. Sequencing was performed with immunoSEQ multiplex PCR; in TCRdb, only in-frame clones are kept and a portion is missing. The top ten hold approximately 1.4% of the sample, which has some 74,000 clones, around 90% seen once. Remarks on this clone: Its target is unknown.

This receptor was taken from an adult who received the AZD1222 COVID-19 vaccine. V and J are TRBV19 and TRBJ1-1; a weak D match, TRBD1 (6 bases). This material consisted of peripheral blood, taken 28 days after the second AZD1222 dose. The chain's CDR3 is CASSSGGGTEAFF. In DNA, the CDR3 is TGTGCCAGTAGTAGCGGGGGCGGCACTGAAGCTTTCTTT.